The rows below give T cell receptor beta chains drawn from one sample of a study of cytomegalovirus exposure and HLA in healthy donors. Here immunoSEQ multiplex PCR was the method, and the copy in TCRdb shows in-frame clones only, minus some. The sample includes over 80,000 clones, 82% of them seen just once. Material for sequencing was PBMCs. Source of these receptors: a man aged 45-60 years in good health and CMV-seronegative. Both conserved end residues are part of each CDR3. The D gene is left open where the match is weak. Clone size appears in some rows only: once, few, many, or a class for an expanded clone.

v_gene	j_gene	abundance	d_gene	CDR3aa	CDR3nt
TRBV4-2	TRBJ1-5	NA	NA	CASSQAQQSNQPQHF	TGTGCCAGCAGCCAAGCCCAACAGAGCAATCAGCCCCAGCATTTT
TRBV21-1	TRBJ2-4	NA	NA	CASSAVEDHLAKNIQYF	TGTGCCAGCAGCGCGGTGGAGGACCATCTAGCCAAAAACATTCAGTACTTC
TRBV2	TRBJ1-1	once	TRBD1	CASITDRGLGEAFF	TGTGCCAGCATTACGGACAGGGGGCTTGGTGAAGCTTTCTTT
TRBV21-1	TRBJ2-3	NA	NA	CASSKMERTDTQYF	TGTGCCAGCAGCAAAATGGAGCGCACAGATACGCAGTATTTT
TRBV11-1	TRBJ2-3	NA	NA	CASSSTGDTQYF	TGTGCCAGCAGCTCGACGGGAGATACGCAGTATTTT
TRBV5-1	TRBJ2-5	NA	TRBD1	CASRNRDRGEETQYF	TGCGCCAGCAGAAATCGGGACAGGGGGGAGGAGACCCAGTACTTC
TRBV6-5	TRBJ2-5	NA	TRBD1	CASSYLGTGVEETQYF	TGTGCCAGCAGTTACTTGGGGACAGGGGTCGAAGAGACCCAGTACTTC
TRBV9	TRBJ1-5	NA	NA	CASSVALGQPQHF	TGTGCCAGCAGCGTAGCCCTCGGTCAGCCCCAGCATTTT
TRBV5-1	TRBJ2-2	NA	TRBD2	CASSSPKLAGGIGELFF	TGCGCCAGCAGCTCCCCTAAACTAGCGGGAGGTATCGGGGAGCTGTTTTTT
TRBV29-1	TRBJ2-7	NA	NA	CSVEAQGSSYEQYF	TGCAGCGTTGAGGCACAGGGTTCCTCCTACGAGCAGTACTTC
TRBV29-1	TRBJ1-2	NA	NA	CSEGGANGYTF	TGCAGCGAGGGAGGGGCCAATGGCTACACCTTC
TRBV25-1	TRBJ2-1	once	TRBD1	CASSAGQGPYNEQFF	TGTGCCAGCAGTGCGGGACAGGGGCCGTACAATGAGCAGTTCTTC
TRBV13	TRBJ2-4	NA	NA	CASRPNRGGAKNIQYF	TGTGCCAGCAGACCCAACAGGGGGGGGGCCAAAAACATTCAGTACTTC
TRBV10-3	TRBJ1-3	few	NA	CAISAPSSLLLRGGQGGNTIYF	TGTGCCATCAGTGCACCGTCGAGTCTACTTCTCCGGGGGGGACAAGGAGGAAACACCATATATTTT
TRBV19	TRBJ2-1	once	TRBD1	CASTRGQGPYNEQFF	TGTGCCAGTACCCGGGGACAGGGCCCCTACAATGAGCAGTTCTTC
TRBV4-3	TRBJ2-7	NA	TRBD2	CASSHSGSSYEQYF	TGCGCCAGCAGCCATAGCGGGAGCTCCTACGAGCAGTACTTC
TRBV9	TRBJ2-2	NA	TRBD1	CASSVIQGTGELFF	TGTGCCAGCAGCGTCATACAGGGGACCGGGGAGCTGTTTTTT
TRBV9	TRBJ2-7	NA	TRBD1	CASSPPGQGREYEQYF	TGTGCCAGCAGCCCACCGGGACAGGGGAGAGAGTACGAGCAGTACTTC
TRBV30	TRBJ1-5	NA	NA	CAWSVSGTYSNQPQHF	TGTGCCTGGAGTGTATCGGGGACATATAGCAATCAGCCCCAGCATTTT
TRBV6-6	TRBJ2-3	few	TRBD2	CASRGTSGSPDTQYF	TGTGCCAGCAGGGGGACTAGCGGGAGTCCAGATACGCAGTATTTT
TRBV2	TRBJ2-1	NA	NA	CASSDEGAYNEQFF	TGTGCCAGCAGTGATGAGGGAGCGTACAATGAGCAGTTCTTC
TRBV21-1	TRBJ2-7	NA	NA	CASSVHPGVSYEQYF	TGTGCCAGCAGCGTCCATCCGGGAGTCTCCTACGAGCAGTACTTC
TRBV6-1	TRBJ1-2	NA	NA	CASSEMGGSGYTF	TGTGCCAGCAGTGAAATGGGGGGTAGTGGCTACACCTTC
TRBV6-1	TRBJ1-2	NA	TRBD1	CASSEMQGVYGYTF	TGTGCCAGCAGTGAAATGCAGGGGGTCTATGGCTACACCTTC
TRBV10-1	TRBJ2-1	NA	TRBD2	CASSQGTSGRASYNEQFF	TGCGCCAGCAGTCAGGGGACTAGCGGGAGAGCTTCCTACAATGAGCAGTTCTTC
TRBV28	TRBJ1-5	NA	TRBD1	CASSTGGSPQHF	TGTGCCAGCTCGACAGGGGGGAGTCCCCAGCATTTT
TRBV9	TRBJ1-1	NA	TRBD1	CASSPTPQGVNTEAFF	TGTGCCAGCAGCCCCACGCCACAGGGGGTGAACACTGAAGCTTTCTTT
TRBV7-2	TRBJ2-3	NA	TRBD2	CASSFLAGGRTDTQYF	TGTGCCAGCAGCTTTCTAGCGGGAGGCCGCACAGATACGCAGTATTTT
TRBV27	TRBJ2-1	NA	NA	CASSRGTPYNEQFF	TGTGCCAGCAGTAGGGGGACCCCTTACAATGAGCAGTTCTTC
TRBV6-1	TRBJ2-1	NA	TRBD2	CASISILAGEDRFF	TGTGCCAGCATAAGTATCCTAGCGGGAGAGGATCGGTTCTTC
TRBV28	TRBJ1-2	NA	NA	CASSLVVSNYGYTF	TGTGCCAGCAGTCTCGTGGTCAGTAACTATGGCTACACCTTC